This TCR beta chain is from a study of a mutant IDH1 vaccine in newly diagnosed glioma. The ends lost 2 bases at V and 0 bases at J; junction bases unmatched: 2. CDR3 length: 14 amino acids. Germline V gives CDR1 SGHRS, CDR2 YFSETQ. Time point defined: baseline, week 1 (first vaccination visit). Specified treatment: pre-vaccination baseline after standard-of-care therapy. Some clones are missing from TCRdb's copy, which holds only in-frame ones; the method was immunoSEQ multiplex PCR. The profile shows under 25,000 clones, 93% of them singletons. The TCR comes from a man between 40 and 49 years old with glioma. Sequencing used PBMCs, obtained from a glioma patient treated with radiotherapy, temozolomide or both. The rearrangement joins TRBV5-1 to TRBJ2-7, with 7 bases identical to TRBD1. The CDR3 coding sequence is TGCGCCAGCAGCTTTAGGACAGGCTCCTACGAGCAGTACTTC. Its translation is CASSFRTGSYEQYF.